The 20 T cell receptor beta chains below all came from one sample that was sequenced in a study of cytomegalovirus exposure and HLA in healthy donors. The PCR contained 60 Vbeta and 13 Jbeta primers. Assay used: immunoSEQ multiplex PCR; TCRdb lists only in-frame clones, some missing. The sample carries some 160,000 clones, approximately 80% recorded once. Sequenced sample: PBMCs. These receptors were obtained from a young woman in good health and CMV-seronegative.

The chain uses TRBV27 and TRBJ1-1, with D possibly matching TRBD1 (6 bases). Germline V gene data show CDR1 as MNHEY and CDR2 as SMNVEV (reference sequence). V gave up 4 bases and J gave up 0 bases, with 18 bases separating them. The CDR3 spans 17 residues. The CDR3 loop is CASSSLGAETMNTEAFF. The CDR3 DNA reads TGTGCCAGCAGTTCCCTGGGGGCGGAAACTATGAACACTGAAGCTTTCTTT.

Worth noting for this clone: This same CDR3 is encoded by further DNA sequences in the sample. The chain recombines TRBV18 with TRBJ1-5, with D possibly matching TRBD1 (6 bases). Germline assignment: CDR1 KGHSH and CDR2 LQKENI. The V end lost 0 bases, the J end lost 7 bases, and 13 bases lay between the germline ends. There are 15 residues in the CDR3. The CDR3 sequence: CASSPPPGAGQPQHF. CDR3 coding DNA: TGTGCCAGCTCACCACCGCCAGGGGCGGGCCAGCCCCAGCATTTT. The whole variable domain, remainder taken from reference TRBV18 and TRBJ1-5, is NAGVMQNPRHLVRRRGQEARLRCSPMKGHSHVYWYRQLPEEGLKFMVYLQKENIIDESGMPKERFSAEFPKEGPSILRIQQVVRGDSAAYFCASSPPPGAGQPQHFGDGTRLSIL.

The V and J genes are TRBV5-1 and TRBJ1-1; D may be TRBD1 (5 bases). CDR1 is SGHRS, CDR2 YFSETQ, per germline. The V gene lost 0 bases and the J gene lost 4 bases, with 10 bases spanning the gap. This CDR3 spans 14 amino acids. DNA for the CDR3: TGCGCCAGCAGCTTGGAGCCGGGGGTCACTGAAGCTTTCTTT. It specifies CASSLEPGVTEAFF.

This clone was recorded a few times. This sequence joins TRBV4-1 and TRBJ2-7; no definite D call. CDR3 length: 14 residues. V lost 1 base and J 2 bases, leaving 9 bases between the germline ends. Germline V gives CDR1 MGHRA, CDR2 YSYEKL. CDR3 sequence: CASSQVLNTYEQYF. CDR3 nucleotides: TGCGCCAGCAGCCAAGTCCTTAACACCTACGAGCAGTACTTC.

The V gene is TRBV6-1, the J gene TRBJ1-5; TRBD1 aligns across 9 bases. The CDR3 loop spans 15 amino acids. Germline V gene lookup returns CDR1 MNHNS and CDR2 SASEGT. V lost 3 bases and J lost 6; bases outside the gene matches: 6. DNA of the CDR3: TGTGCCAGCAGTGATATTGACAGGGGGTTTCAGCCCCAGCATTTT. It translates to CASSDIDRGFQPQHF.

The chain combines TRBV18 with TRBJ1-5; D perhaps matches TRBD1 (6 bases). Trimming pared 2 bases from V and 4 bases from J, leaving 21 bases between. Per the germline V gene, CDR1 is KGHSH and CDR2 is LQKENI. The CDR3 is 18 amino acids. The chain's CDR3 is CASSPYQMRQGLNQPQHF. The CDR3 nucleotides are TGTGCCAGCTCACCATATCAAATGAGGCAGGGGCTAAATCAGCCCCAGCATTTT. The entire variable domain, with the rest obtained from reference TRBV18 and TRBJ1-5, is as follows: NAGVMQNPRHLVRRRGQEARLRCSPMKGHSHVYWYRQLPEEGLKFMVYLQKENIIDESGMPKERFSAEFPKEGPSILRIQQVVRGDSAAYFCASSPYQMRQGLNQPQHFGDGTRLSIL.

The chain is built from TRBV6-5 and TRBJ2-7, with TRBD2 matching 10 bases. Germline CDR1 MNHEY, CDR2 SVGAGI. CDR3 length equals 14 residues. With V trimmed by 5 bases and J by 2 bases, 3 bases remained unmatched. The CDR3 loop is CASSRTSGPYEQYF. The CDR3, as DNA: TGTGCCAGCAGTCGGACTAGCGGACCCTACGAGCAGTACTTC.

This rearrangement joins TRBV10-2 to TRBJ2-6; 10 nucleotides agree with TRBD1. Germline V gene data show CDR1 as WSHSY and CDR2 as SAAADI. The CDR3 spans 18 residues. Unmatched junction bases numbered 10, after V lost 6 bases and J lost 2 bases. CDR3 residues: CASRKTGTGAAGANVLTF. The CDR3 nucleotides are TGCGCCAGCAGGAAAACCGGGACAGGGGCTGCTGGGGCCAACGTCCTGACTTTC.

V usage is TRBV7-9 and J usage is TRBJ1-2; 9 bases line up with TRBD1. The CDR3 contains 13 residues. CDR1 is SEHNR and CDR2 is FQNEAQ in the germline V gene (reference sequence). Germline trimming cut 3 bases from V and 7 bases from J; bases unmatched to any gene: 3. Here the CDR3 reads CASSLTGGGGYTF. In nucleotides, the CDR3 is TGTGCCAGCAGCTTGACAGGGGGTGGTGGCTACACCTTC.

The DNA for the CDR3 is TGCGCCAGCCGGTCTGAGACTAACTATGGCTACACCTTC. Translating gives CASRSETNYGYTF. This chain joins TRBV5-1 and TRBJ1-2; D remains ambiguous. CDR1 and CDR2 (germline): SGHRS, YFSETQ. The CDR3 contains 13 residues. Trimming cost V 7 bases and J 0 bases, with 10 bases left between them.

Worth noting for this clone: This sample includes further DNA sequences coding for the same CDR3. The chain joins TRBV11-2 to TRBJ2-7; D unclear. The V end was cut by 1 base, the J end by 0 bases, with 4 bases between. CDR3 length: 13 amino acids. CDR1 is SGHAT and CDR2 is FQNNGV in the germline V gene. The chain's CDR3 is CASSLGSSYEQYF. In DNA, the CDR3 is TGTGCCAGCAGCTTAGGGAGCTCCTACGAGCAGTACTTC.

This rearrangement joins TRBV7-9 to TRBJ2-7, with TRBD1 matching over 9 bases. Germline CDR1 reads SEHNR; CDR2 reads FQNEAQ (reference sequence). V dropped 3 bases and J dropped 5; count of bases not matched to a gene: 11. This CDR3 contains 16 residues. The CDR3 loop reads CASSFDPGQGRNEQYF. In DNA form, the CDR3 reads TGTGCCAGCAGCTTTGACCCGGGACAGGGACGTAACGAGCAGTACTTC.

The chain uses TRBV19 and TRBJ1-2; D gene uncertain. Trimming took 3 bases from V and 6 from J, leaving 17 bases between them. This CDR3 has 15 residues. Germline CDR1 LNHDA, CDR2 SQIVND (reference sequence). The CDR3 reads CASSMVTAGSNGYTF. The CDR3 coding sequence is TGTGCCAGTAGTATGGTTACGGCGGGTTCTAATGGCTACACCTTC.

The chain recombines TRBV6-5 with TRBJ2-5, with a weak D call TRBD1 (6 bases). Germline V gene lookup returns CDR1 MNHEY and CDR2 SVGAGI. With 0 bases removed from V and 5 bases from J, the gap between germline ends came to 13 bases. The length of the CDR3 is 15 residues. The CDR3: CASSYSGADSETQYF. The CDR3 bases are TGTGCCAGCAGTTACTCGGGGGCGGACTCGGAGACCCAGTACTTC.

As for this clone: This same CDR3 is encoded by further DNA sequences in the sample. The rearrangement uses TRBV27 and TRBJ1-4, with D maybe TRBD1 (6 bases). Germline CDR1 MNHEY, CDR2 SMNVEV (reference sequence). V lost 5 bases and J 0 bases, leaving 28 bases between the germline ends. This CDR3 has 21 residues. CDR3 DNA sequence: TGTGCCAGCAGTCTCACCCCACCCGGACAGACGATAAGGGCAACTAATGAAAAACTGTTTTTT. Its protein is CASSLTPPGQTIRATNEKLFF.

This chain links TRBV30 with TRBJ1-5, with unresolved D. The germline V gene has CDR1 GTSNPN and CDR2 SVGIG (reference sequence). CDR3 length: 13 residues. V was trimmed by 0 bases and J by 3 bases, leaving 6 bases between them. The CDR3 reads CAWSVAHNQPQHF. The CDR3, as DNA: TGTGCCTGGAGTGTGGCACACAATCAGCCCCAGCATTTT.

The J gene is TRBJ2-1, the V gene TRBV7-6, with D possibly being TRBD2 (6 bases). CDR3 length: 12 amino acids. V dropped 8 bases and J dropped 4 bases, with 9 bases sitting between them. Germline V CDR1 and CDR2: SGHVS, FNYEAQ. The CDR3 here is CASGTFYNEQFF. The CDR3 DNA reads as TGTGCCAGCGGGACTTTTTACAATGAGCAGTTCTTC.

This chain links TRBV28 with TRBJ2-5; 7 positions match TRBD2. V was pared by 1 base and J by 7 bases, with 9 bases of the junction left unmatched. The CDR3 covers 15 residues. Germline V CDR1 and CDR2: MDHEN, SYDVKM. CDR3 sequence: CASSLFSGEGRTQYF. The CDR3 nucleotides read TGTGCCAGCAGTTTATTCAGCGGGGAGGGTAGGACCCAGTACTTC.

A remark on this clone: Within the sample, other DNA sequences also encode this same CDR3. V and J are TRBV5-6 and TRBJ1-3, with D possibly being TRBD1 (5 bases). The CDR3 contains 19 residues. CDR1 and CDR2 (germline): SGHDT, YYEEEE. With 3 bases removed from V and 0 bases from J, the gap between germline ends came to 22 bases. CDR3 region: CASSSYRTGGFGSGNTIYF. As DNA, the CDR3 is TGTGCCAGCAGCTCGTACCGGACGGGGGGTTTCGGCTCTGGAAACACCATATATTTT.

V usage is TRBV28 and J usage is TRBJ2-7; D perhaps matches TRBD1 (5 bases). This CDR3 comprises 11 residues. Trimming stripped 4 bases from V and 7 bases from J, with 8 bases between. Looked up from germline, CDR1 is MDHEN and CDR2 is SYDVKM. CDR3: CASSSGREQYF. In nucleotides, the CDR3 is TGTGCCAGCAGTTCAGGGCGGGAGCAGTACTTC.